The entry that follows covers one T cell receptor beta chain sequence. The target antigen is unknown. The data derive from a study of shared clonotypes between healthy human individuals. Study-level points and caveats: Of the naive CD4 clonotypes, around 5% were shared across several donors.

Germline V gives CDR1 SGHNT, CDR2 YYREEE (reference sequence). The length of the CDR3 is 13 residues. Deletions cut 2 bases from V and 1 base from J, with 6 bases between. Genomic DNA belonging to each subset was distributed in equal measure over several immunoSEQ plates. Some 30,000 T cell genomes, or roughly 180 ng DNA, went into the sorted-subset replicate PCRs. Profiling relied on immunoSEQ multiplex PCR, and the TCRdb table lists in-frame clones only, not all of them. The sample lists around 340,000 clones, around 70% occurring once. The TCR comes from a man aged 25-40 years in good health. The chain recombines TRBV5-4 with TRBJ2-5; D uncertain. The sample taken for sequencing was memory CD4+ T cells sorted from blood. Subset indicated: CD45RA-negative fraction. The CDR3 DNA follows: TGTGCCAGCAGCTTCGGGCCCCAAGAGACCCAGTACTTC. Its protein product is CASSFGPQETQYF.